This T cell receptor beta chain appears in the sequencing data of a study of patients and donors after allogeneic stem cell transplantation. CDR1 SGHDT and CDR2 YYEEEE come from the germline V gene. V dropped 4 bases and J dropped 5 bases, with 18 bases sitting between them. The CDR3 sequence is 15 residues long. TCRdb reanalysed the RT-PCR reads using MiXCR and keeps one entry per CDR3 protein. Of a few hundred thousand distinct CDR3 sequences listed, 38% are singletons. This clonotype was picked up a small number of times. The receptor was derived from a human donor who was either an allogeneic HSCT recipient or a stem cell or donor lymphocyte infusion donor (not recorded which). It is not recorded whose cells these are; they may come from a transplant donor. The rearrangement joins TRBV5-6 to TRBJ1-1; D unresolved. The source material was blood, either unsorted or a sorted T cell fraction (not recorded which). The CDR3 DNA reads as TGTGCCAGCAGCAAAAGAGTGATTCGAGGGACTGAAGCTTTCTTT. This codes for CASSKRVIRGTEAFF.